Listed here is a single T cell receptor (beta chain). Its antigen target is currently unknown. No per-base quality is available; no much larger clone lies one base away. The protocol used for the library was the immunoSEQ multiplex PCR assay. This is the immuneACCESS table as TCRdb keeps it, with only in-frame sequences that have V and J called. A part of the clones is gone; compared with another copy, unresolved V genes explain less than half, and the rest is unexplained. For this sample the table gives tens of thousands of clones, of which around 90% were detected only once. The leading ten clones occupy 14% of the sample. These data belong to a study of control samples from healthy donors and cancer patients (dated by TCRdb to 2018 to 2020). The CDR3 goes from the cysteine to the phenylalanine over 14 residues. Only the CDR3 region is kept as DNA, spanning 42 bases read in frame from base 1. V sheds 1 base and J sheds 5 bases, leaving 11 bases between their ends. From a lookup of the germline V gene, CDR1 and CDR2 are SNHLY and FYNNEI.

Recombination linked TRBV2 to TRBJ1-2, with TRBD1 as a weak D call on 6 bases. This receptor was taken from a woman in her seventies in good health. Source material: blood. At the DNA level, the sequence is TGTGCCAGCAGTGAAGGTTACAGGGTTTATGGCTACACCTTC. It translates to CASSEGYRVYGYTF.